What follows is one T cell receptor beta chain and its context. The antigen it recognizes is unknown. The sample holds no much larger clone one base away, and base qualities are not on file. The library came from the immunoSEQ multiplex PCR assay. A mixture of 60 forward primers for TCR Vbeta segments and 13 reverse primers for TCR Jbeta segments was used in the multiplex PCR. A multiplex PCR assay on genomic DNA amplified the CDR3 region of rearranged TCR beta genes. The Illumina HiSeq System was used to sequence the amplified TCR beta libraries as 87-base-pair reads. Regarding the original processing steps: Across the 670 or so repertoires, a later analysis counted tens of millions of unique TCR beta chains, some 11 million of which were shared by at least two donors. To remove PCR and sequencing errors, raw reads were error-corrected and collapsed into unique sequences using a nearest-neighbor algorithm that merged closely related sequences. Alignment of CDR3 sequences to IMGT reference sequences was used to assign V, D and J gene segments. Each retained sequence needed at least a six-nucleotide match to both a V gene segment and a J gene segment. A rearrangement counted as productive if the CDR3 had no stop codons and remained in frame with V and J, and every other rearrangement counted as non-productive. Following IMGT convention, CDR3 was defined as the stretch from the second conserved V-encoded cysteine up to the conserved J-encoded phenylalanine. The earlier analysis of 550 to 650 of the donors excluded any sequence lacking an unambiguous match to a single V gene segment. An earlier analysis of about 600 of the donors called V segments functional above 56.7% productive rearrangements and segregating when the between-donor standard deviation exceeded 5%. A statistical classification framework was developed to diagnose cytomegalovirus status using the catalog of TCR beta chain sequences. A later analysis assigned V and J genes by comparing TCR nucleotide sequences with IMGT/GENE-DB human TR gene sequences. In a later analysis, CDR3 sequences and most-parsimonious VDJ recombination scenarios were assigned using the TCRdist pipeline. In a later analysis, every TCR beta chain was defined by the combination of its CDR3 amino acid sequence and its V-gene family, and reads without a unique V-gene family were dropped. In a later analysis, 450 to 600 highly shared, low-generation-probability nucleotide sequences were removed to address suspected cross-contamination and a sequencing artifact. For each public chain, a later analysis derived a clonal expansion index from normalized ranks of inferred template counts within each repertoire. In a later analysis, generation probabilities were computed using a VDJ recombination model fitted to out-of-frame rearrangements, and the results were checked against IGoR. In a later analysis, hypergeometric tests were used to score TCR-TCR, TCR-HLA and TCR-CMV co-occurrence, with a repertoire-size bias correction applied to TCR pairs. False discovery rates were estimated in a later analysis by permuting HLA or CMV assignments 20 times. In a later analysis, co-occurring TCRs were grouped using DBSCAN, with TCRdist sequence similarity added in when clustering inside HLA-allele-positive subsets. For co-occurrence clustering, repertoires with fewer than 30,000 or more than 120,000 public chains were excluded, along with 5 or 6 repertoires with anomalous nucleotide sharing. The table was pulled from immuneACCESS by TCRdb, which kept in-frame rearrangements only. Such tables lose some clones; where checked, under half of the loss comes from unresolved V genes, and the rest has no known cause. V, J and clone size reflect that table, while D and trimming were determined from the DNA. This sample holds 100,000 to 150,000 clones; roughly 8.3% were observed only once. The biggest ten clones account for under 5.5% of the sample.

This entry comes from a study of cytomegalovirus exposure and HLA in healthy donors (TCRdb year 2017). At the level of the whole study: An earlier analysis of approximately 640 of the donors reported roughly 300 Gb of sequence data and 120 million or so unique TCR beta sequences from some 180 million T cells. An earlier analysis of 587 of the donors used high-throughput TCR beta sequencing to judge whether each TCR beta V gene segment behaved as functional or pseudogenic. On average, 235,054 unique TCR beta nucleotide sequences were sequenced per donor among 350 to 400 genotyped donors of the cohort, with roughly 18% of those sequences being non-productive. An early release covering roughly 640 HLA-typed donors comprised about 300 gigabases of sequencing data and 85 million or so unique TCR sequences. Class I and class II HLA loci were covered by the typing at four-digit resolution. Donor age, sex, ethnicity and CMV serostatus were collected together with the repertoire data. The number of typed donors differed by locus: about 620-640 for A, B, C, DRB1 and DQB1; approximately 530 for DQA1; some 590 for DPA1; and around 490 for DPB1. A later analysis re-examined previously published TCR beta repertoires from hundreds of donors and added high-resolution HLA genotyping to investigate patterns of TCR occurrence. All discovery cohort repertoires had been generated on a single sequencing platform. A separate validation cohort of approximately 130 different subjects was used in addition to the roughly 720-subject first cohort. Using immunosequencing, the study profiled T cell repertoires from about 620 subjects and related those repertoires to cytomegalovirus serostatus. The genetic ancestry cluster associated with self-reported Caucasian donors included around four fifths of the 300 to 450 genotyped donors. The aim of the study was to test whether cataloging public T cell receptors could identify signatures of past pathogen exposure. The later analysis used no new phenotypic data to find candidate immune exposures, relying instead on TCR beta sequences and their occurrence across donors. A later genetic analysis used genome-wide SNP genotypes for about 60% of the roughly 670 donors, treating that subset as a discovery cohort. A handful of DR-DQ haplotypes were treated as single units for association and clustering because of strong linkage in the cohort. High-throughput TCR immunosequencing, statistical association of individual TCRs with disease status, and machine learning were combined to predict cytomegalovirus infection status. The investigation overall reported the following: Specific HLA alleles were associated with over 15,000 TCR beta sequences at a false discovery rate of 0.05 in a later analysis. Because the 87-base-pair reads could not distinguish some IMGT-functional V segments, including TRBV6-2 and TRBV6-3, those segments were excluded. When HLA alleles, especially DR and DQ, strongly co-occurred, attributing TCR associations to individual alleles was difficult. Most TCR sequences were observed very rarely across donors, whereas some public TCRs were present in many individuals. In a later analysis, most CMV-associated TCR beta chains were found to appear HLA-restricted, with HLA associations seemingly driven largely by CMV exposure. A further reported finding was that TCR beta sequences accurately predicted the HLA-A and HLA-B alleles for most subjects in the first cohort. Presence/absence analyses assumed roughly uniform sequencing depth across donors, an assumption that may not hold. Because HLA typing was unavailable for some donors at each locus, only the typed subset was used in association tests. A group of highly shared sequence variants was considered likely to be a technical artifact of the sequencing pipeline. In vitro tests confirmed that three of the cytomegalovirus-associated TCR beta chains recognize cytomegalovirus antigens. In a later analysis, HLA-associated TCR beta chains showed more clonal expansion and lower generation probabilities than non-associated chains that were equally common. The classifier was reported to diagnose cytomegalovirus status with high specificity and sensitivity in both the original and validation cohorts. Because counts were too low, roughly 17 rarely observed V segments, including chromosome 9 orphons, were left out of the earlier analysis of about 500 of the donors. The authors suggested that the approach could potentially be extended to other disease states and immunological phenotypes. A total of 150 to 200 TCR beta chains were listed by the study as associated with cytomegalovirus. This cohort had only TCR beta chains sequenced, and the lack of alpha or paired-chain data limited which features could be detected. Linkage disequilibrium might explain the correlated functional status among segregating V segments, but an unknown experimental factor could not be ruled out. An earlier analysis of approximately 600 of the donors showed that most TCR beta V segments appeared in productive rearrangements either about 90% or about 30% of the time, which broadly matched IMGT annotations. A later genetic analysis associated a missense DCLRE1C variant with V-gene and J-gene trimming of TCR beta chains, and an independent cohort replicated the association. A later genetic analysis reported fewer N-insertions in productive TCRs among donors in an Asian-associated ancestry cluster than the roughly 700-donor mean. Several of the top co-occurrence clusters appeared to be linked to parvovirus B19, influenza, CMV and Epstein-Barr virus, according to a later analysis. In a later analysis, the rate of TCR association differed among HLA loci, with DRB1 alleles having the most associated TCRs and HLA-C alleles having the fewest. For the cohort, immune exposure information was limited to CMV serostatus.

Including cysteine and phenylalanine, the CDR3 has 10 amino acids. Only the CDR3 DNA is retained, 30 bases long and in frame from the first base. Trimming at the junction amounts to 4 bases on V and 7 bases on J, and the germline ends lie 7 bases apart. From the germline V gene, CDR1 is SQVTM and CDR2 is ANQGSEA. The cohort comprised under 700 healthy bone marrow donors. All cohort members were sampled while nominally healthy, although unrecorded immune exposures were likely present. The donor was CMV seronegative and was included in the group of under 450 seronegative cohort members. A peripheral blood sample was collected from each donor, and TCR beta sequencing was performed on peripheral blood mononuclear cells. Genomic DNA extraction from the blood cell samples was performed with the Qiagen DNeasy Blood Extraction Kit.

The receptor chain draws on TRBV29-1 and TRBJ1-2; there is no confident call for the D gene. Sequencing was performed on PBMCs. The source is a man aged 35 to 55 in good health and CMV-seronegative. The sequence in DNA is TGCAGCGTTGGGGGAGGTGGCTACACCTTC. It codes for CSVGGGGYTF.